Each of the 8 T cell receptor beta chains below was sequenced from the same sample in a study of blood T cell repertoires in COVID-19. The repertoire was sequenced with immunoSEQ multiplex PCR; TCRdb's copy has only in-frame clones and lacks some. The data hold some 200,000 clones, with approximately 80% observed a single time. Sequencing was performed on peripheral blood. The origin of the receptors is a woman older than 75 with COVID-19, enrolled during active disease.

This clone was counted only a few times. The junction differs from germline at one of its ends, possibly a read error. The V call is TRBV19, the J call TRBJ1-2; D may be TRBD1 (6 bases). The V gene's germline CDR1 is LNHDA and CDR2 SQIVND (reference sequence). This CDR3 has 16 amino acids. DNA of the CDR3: TGTGCCAGTAGTTTCTCGTCAGGGGCACCTAAATATGGCTACACCTTC. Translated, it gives CASSFSSGAPKYGYTF.

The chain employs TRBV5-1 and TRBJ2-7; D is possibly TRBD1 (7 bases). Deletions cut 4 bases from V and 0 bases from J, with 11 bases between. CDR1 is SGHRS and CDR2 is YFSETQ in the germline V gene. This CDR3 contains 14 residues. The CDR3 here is CASSRGTDSYEQYF. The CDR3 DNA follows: TGCGCCAGCAGCCGGGGGACAGACTCCTACGAGCAGTACTTC.

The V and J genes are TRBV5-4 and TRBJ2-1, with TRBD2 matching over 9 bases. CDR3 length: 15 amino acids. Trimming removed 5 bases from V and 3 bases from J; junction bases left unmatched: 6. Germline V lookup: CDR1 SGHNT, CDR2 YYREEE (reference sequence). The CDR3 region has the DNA TGTGCCAGCAGTGATCTAGCGGGGATCTACAATGAGCAGTTCTTC. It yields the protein CASSDLAGIYNEQFF.

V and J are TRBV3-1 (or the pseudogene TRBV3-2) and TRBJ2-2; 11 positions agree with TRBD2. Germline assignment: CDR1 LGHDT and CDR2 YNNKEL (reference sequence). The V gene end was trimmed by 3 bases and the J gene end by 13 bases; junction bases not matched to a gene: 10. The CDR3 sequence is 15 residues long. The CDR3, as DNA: TGTGCCAGCAGCCAGGACAGCTCTAGCGGGGGGCGGCTGTTTTTT. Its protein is CASSQDSSSGGRLFF.

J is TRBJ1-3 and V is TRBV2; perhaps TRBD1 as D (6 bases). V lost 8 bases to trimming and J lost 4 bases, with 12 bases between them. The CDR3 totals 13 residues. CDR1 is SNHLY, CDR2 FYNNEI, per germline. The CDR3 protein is CASGGGRGNTIYF. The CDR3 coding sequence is TGTGCCAGCGGGGGGGGGCGCGGAAACACCATATATTTT.

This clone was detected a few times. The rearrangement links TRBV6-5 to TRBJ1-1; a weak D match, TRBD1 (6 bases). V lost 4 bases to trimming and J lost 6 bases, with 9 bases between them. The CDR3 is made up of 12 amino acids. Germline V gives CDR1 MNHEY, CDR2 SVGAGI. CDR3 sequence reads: CASSSRTAEAFF. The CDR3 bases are TGTGCCAGCAGTTCCCGGACAGCTGAAGCTTTCTTT.

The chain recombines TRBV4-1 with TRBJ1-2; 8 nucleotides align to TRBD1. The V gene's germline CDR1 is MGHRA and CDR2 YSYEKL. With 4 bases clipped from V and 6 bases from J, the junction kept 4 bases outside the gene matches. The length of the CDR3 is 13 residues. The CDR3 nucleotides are TGCGCCAGCAGCCTGACAGGGGAGCATGGCTACACCTTC. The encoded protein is CASSLTGEHGYTF.

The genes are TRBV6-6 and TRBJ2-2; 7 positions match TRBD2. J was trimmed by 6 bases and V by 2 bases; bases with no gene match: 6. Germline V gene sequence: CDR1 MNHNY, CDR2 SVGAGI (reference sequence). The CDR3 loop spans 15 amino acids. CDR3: CASSYPGGKAGELFF. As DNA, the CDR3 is TGTGCCAGCAGTTACCCCGGGGGGAAGGCCGGGGAGCTGTTTTTT.